This T cell receptor (beta chain) was found in a study of T cells in Graves' hyperthyroidism and ophthalmopathy. Study in general: Blood was drawn when the patient was first diagnosed and still untreated. General study points: Clonotypes that were expanded in thyroid above 0.001 mostly appeared in blood too.

Researchers took RNA transcripts and amplified the TCR beta CDR3 regions from them. The HTBI primer set was used in a first-round RT-PCR of the TCR CDR3. In TCRdb, the multiplex PCR reads were re-called with MiXCR into one record per CDR3 protein. Of a few hundred thousand distinct CDR3 sequences listed, approximately 15% are singletons. Germline assignment: CDR1 SGHTA and CDR2 FQGNSA. V was pared by 6 bases and J by 8 bases, with 8 bases between. The CDR3 has 11 residues. A few counts support this clonotype. Antigen: not known. The receptor's source is a woman aged 25 to 45 with Graves' hyperthyroidism. V is TRBV7-2 and J is TRBJ1-3; D uncertain. The material sequenced was blood. This chain's CDR3 is CASSERDTIYF. The CDR3 DNA reads as TGTGCCAGCAGTGAAAGGGACACCATATATTTT. The complete variable domain, with remaining parts taken from reference TRBV7-2 and TRBJ1-3, reads GAGVSQSPSNKVTEKGKDVELRCDPISGHTALYWYRQSLGQGLEFLIYFQGNSAPDKSGLPSDRFSAERTGGSVSTLTIQRTQQEDSAVYLCASSERDTIYFGEGSWLTVV.